The clone carrying this T cell receptor (beta chain) occurred a few times. What it recognizes is unknown. The data were obtained in a study of early T cells in non-severe SARS-CoV-2 infection. Overall study: Unpaired chains resulted from sequencing bulk RNA of unsorted whole blood.

General study points: In VDJdb matching, anti-spike CD8 responses were favored while private and CD4 specificities went missing.

Germline V gene lookup returns CDR1 SEHNR and CDR2 FQNEAQ (reference sequence). This CDR3 has 17 residues. Unmatched junction bases numbered 13, after V lost 4 bases and J lost 5 bases. Attachment of unique molecular identifiers was made to individual cDNA molecules. One entry per CDR3 protein, called by TCRdb with MiXCR from the 5' RACE reads. The top ten hold about 7% of the sample, which has about 83,000 distinct CDR3 sequences, roughly an eighth seen once. The rearrangement links TRBV7-9 to TRBJ2-7; 11 nucleotides align to TRBD2. Sequences were obtained from whole blood. This sequence was found in an adult who was a healthcare worker with PCR-confirmed SARS-CoV-2 infection or an uninfected control (not recorded which). The DNA of the CDR3 is TGTGCCAGCAGCTCTCGGACTAGCGGGTCGCAGCTAGACGAGCAGTACTTC. The encoded protein is CASSSRTSGSQLDEQYF.